This note documents a single T cell receptor beta chain sequence. The junction departs from the called germline gene at one end, perhaps through a read error. This sample is drawn from a study of T-cell memory formation after mild COVID-19. A single record per CDR3 protein comes from TCRdb applying MiXCR to the 5' RACE reads. The data hold more than 120,000 distinct CDR3 sequences, with 15% to 20% observed a single time. The CDR3 consists of 9 residues. Per the germline V gene, CDR1 is DFQATT and CDR2 is SNEGSKA (reference sequence). The chain has TRBV20-1 and TRBJ2-3; no firm D call. This clonotype was obtained from an adult woman who had mild COVID-19 (a few samples of this study predate the infection). Cell type and time point are not known. Sequenced sample: PBMCs or a T cell subset sorted from them (not recorded which). This chain's CDR3 is CSARDTQYF. DNA of the CDR3: TGCAGTGCCAGAGATACGCAGTATTTT.